Listed below are T cell receptor beta chains from one sample, sequenced in a study of regulatory T cells in long-lasting Graves disease. TCRdb itself ran the multiplex PCR reads through MiXCR, one entry per CDR3 protein. The table includes 350,000 to 500,000 distinct CDR3 sequences, roughly 15% detected once. The same data also went into a second study, on T cells in Graves' hyperthyroidism and ophthalmopathy.

Sequenced material: peripheral blood mononuclear cells (PBMCs), taken at new diagnosis, from a patient treated with antithyroid drugs. Receptors originate from a woman aged 25 to 39 with Graves disease. Both conserved end residues are part of each CDR3. D genes are given only for firm matches. For some rows the clone size is stated as once, few or many, or as a class when expanded; others skip it.

CDR3nt	CDR3aa	d_gene	abundance	v_gene	j_gene
TGTGCCAGCAGCGCGCAGGGGTCAGATACGCAGTATTTT	CASSAQGSDTQYF	.	many	TRBV7-9	TRBJ2-3
TGTGCCAGCAGTGATCGCAAGTTCTCTGGGGCCAACGTCCTGACTTTC	CASSDRKFSGANVLTF	.	many	TRBV27	TRBJ2-6
TGTGCCAGCAGCCAACTACGGGACAGGGATGAGCAGTTCTTC	CASSQLRDRDEQFF	TRBD1	.	TRBV4-2	TRBJ2-1
TGTGCCAGCAGTTTACCGACAGGGGGCCGTAAAGCTTTCTTT	CASSLPTGGRKAFF	TRBD1	many	TRBV28	TRBJ1-1
TGTGCCAGCAGCTTAGGTTTCGTAGGATCCTACGAGCAGTACTTC	CASSLGFVGSYEQYF	.	.	TRBV7-9	TRBJ2-7
TGTGCCAGCAGCCTACTGAGGGGGGAGCTGTTTTTT	CASSLLRGELFF	.	many	TRBV13	TRBJ2-2
TGTGCCAGCAGTTTAGATCCGGAGGACTATGGCTACACCTTC	CASSLDPEDYGYTF	.	many	TRBV12-3/TRBV12-4	TRBJ1-2
TGCGCCAGCAGCTTGGGACCGGTGCCCGCCAATGAGCAGTTCTTC	CASSLGPVPANEQFF	.	many	TRBV5-1	TRBJ2-1
TGCAGTGCCCTGACAGGGGAGAGGTATGGCTACACCTTC	CSALTGERYGYTF	TRBD1	few	TRBV20-1	TRBJ1-2
TGTGCCAGCACCCCGAGGGAACTGGGTTTTCAGTCTGAAGCTTTCTTT	CASTPRELGFQSEAFF	.	.	TRBV27	TRBJ1-1
TGTGCCAGCAGCTTAGAGGGTAGAATGAGGACCGGGGAGCTGTTTTTT	CASSLEGRMRTGELFF	.	.	TRBV11-2	TRBJ2-2
TGCGCCAGCAGTGACGGGCACGATCCGGGTCTAGCGGGGGGTGAGACCCAGTACTTC	CASSDGHDPGLAGGETQYF	TRBD2	many	TRBV10-2	TRBJ2-5
TGTGCCAGCACCCCACCGGGTTACCGTGAGCAGTTCTTC	CASTPPGYREQFF	.	many	TRBV6-1	TRBJ2-1
TGTGCCACCAGTGATTTCGAACCCGGAACGGGACACAACCCCAACTTCTCCTACGAGCAGTACTTC	CATSDFEPGTGHNPNFSYEQYF	.	many	TRBV24-1	TRBJ2-7
TGTGCCACCCGGGACACGAGGGAAGCTTTCTTT	CATRDTREAFF	.	few	TRBV28	TRBJ1-1
TGTGCCAGCAGCTTGAGCGGGAGAACAGAGACCCAGTACTTC	CASSLSGRTETQYF	TRBD2	.	TRBV7-6	TRBJ2-5
TGTGCCAGCTCACCGCGGGACAGGGGGATAAATTCACCCCTCCACTTT	CASSPRDRGINSPLHF	TRBD1	many	TRBV18	TRBJ1-6
TGTGCCAGCTCACAGGACCCGAACGGCAATGAGGAGTTCTTC	CASSQDPNGNEEFF	.	.	TRBV18	TRBJ2-1
TGTGCCAGCAGCGCCGGGACATTTAGCGGCGAGCAGTACTTC	CASSAGTFSGEQYF	.	many	TRBV27	TRBJ2-7
TGTGCCAGCAGCTTAGTCCTAAGCTCCTACAATGAGCAGTTCTTC	CASSLVLSSYNEQFF	.	many	TRBV7-2	TRBJ2-1
TGTGCCAGCAGCTACCGGAGGGCCGGGGAGCTGTTTTTT	CASSYRRAGELFF	.	.	TRBV27	TRBJ2-2
TGTGCCAGCAGCCAAGATCCGGGAAACGAGCAGTACTTC	CASSQDPGNEQYF	.	many	TRBV14	TRBJ2-7
TGTGCCAGCAGTGGGACGATGAACACTGAAGCTTTCTTT	CASSGTMNTEAFF	.	many	TRBV6-1	TRBJ1-1
TGCAGTGGCGGGGACAGGGGCGCCTACGAGCAGTACTTC	CSGGDRGAYEQYF	TRBD1	many	TRBV20-1	TRBJ2-7
TGCGCCAGCAGCCAAGATAGAAGCGGTGCGACATCCTACGAGCAGTACTTC	CASSQDRSGATSYEQYF	.	few	TRBV4-3	TRBJ2-7
TGTGCCTCCACACTGGTTCGGGAGACCCAGTACTTC	CASTLVRETQYF	.	many	TRBV7-9	TRBJ2-5
TGTGCCAGCAGCTTGAAGACCGGGACACTCTCCTACAATGAGCAGTTCTTC	CASSLKTGTLSYNEQFF	.	.	TRBV5-4	TRBJ2-1
TGTGCCAGCAACTTACAAGCTCGGGGGGCGAACAATCAGCCCCAGCATTTT	CASNLQARGANNQPQHF	.	many	TRBV27	TRBJ1-5
TGTGCCAGCAGCTTTGGTTTTCATGCGGGGAACACCGGGGAGCTGTTTTTT	CASSFGFHAGNTGELFF	.	many	TRBV11-2	TRBJ2-2
TGCAGTGCTAGAGATCGGCGGGGGTGGCAAGAGACCCAGTACTTC	CSARDRRGWQETQYF	TRBD2	few	TRBV20-1	TRBJ2-5
TGTGCCAGCACTAGTGTAGGAGAGACCCAGTACTTC	CASTSVGETQYF	.	many	TRBV12-3/TRBV12-4	TRBJ2-5
TGTGCCAGCAGTTTATCGACAGGGACCCCTGAAGCTTTCTTT	CASSLSTGTPEAFF	TRBD1	.	TRBV27	TRBJ1-1
TGTGCCTGGAGTGCGACTTACGAGCAGTACTTC	CAWSATYEQYF	.	many	TRBV30	TRBJ2-7